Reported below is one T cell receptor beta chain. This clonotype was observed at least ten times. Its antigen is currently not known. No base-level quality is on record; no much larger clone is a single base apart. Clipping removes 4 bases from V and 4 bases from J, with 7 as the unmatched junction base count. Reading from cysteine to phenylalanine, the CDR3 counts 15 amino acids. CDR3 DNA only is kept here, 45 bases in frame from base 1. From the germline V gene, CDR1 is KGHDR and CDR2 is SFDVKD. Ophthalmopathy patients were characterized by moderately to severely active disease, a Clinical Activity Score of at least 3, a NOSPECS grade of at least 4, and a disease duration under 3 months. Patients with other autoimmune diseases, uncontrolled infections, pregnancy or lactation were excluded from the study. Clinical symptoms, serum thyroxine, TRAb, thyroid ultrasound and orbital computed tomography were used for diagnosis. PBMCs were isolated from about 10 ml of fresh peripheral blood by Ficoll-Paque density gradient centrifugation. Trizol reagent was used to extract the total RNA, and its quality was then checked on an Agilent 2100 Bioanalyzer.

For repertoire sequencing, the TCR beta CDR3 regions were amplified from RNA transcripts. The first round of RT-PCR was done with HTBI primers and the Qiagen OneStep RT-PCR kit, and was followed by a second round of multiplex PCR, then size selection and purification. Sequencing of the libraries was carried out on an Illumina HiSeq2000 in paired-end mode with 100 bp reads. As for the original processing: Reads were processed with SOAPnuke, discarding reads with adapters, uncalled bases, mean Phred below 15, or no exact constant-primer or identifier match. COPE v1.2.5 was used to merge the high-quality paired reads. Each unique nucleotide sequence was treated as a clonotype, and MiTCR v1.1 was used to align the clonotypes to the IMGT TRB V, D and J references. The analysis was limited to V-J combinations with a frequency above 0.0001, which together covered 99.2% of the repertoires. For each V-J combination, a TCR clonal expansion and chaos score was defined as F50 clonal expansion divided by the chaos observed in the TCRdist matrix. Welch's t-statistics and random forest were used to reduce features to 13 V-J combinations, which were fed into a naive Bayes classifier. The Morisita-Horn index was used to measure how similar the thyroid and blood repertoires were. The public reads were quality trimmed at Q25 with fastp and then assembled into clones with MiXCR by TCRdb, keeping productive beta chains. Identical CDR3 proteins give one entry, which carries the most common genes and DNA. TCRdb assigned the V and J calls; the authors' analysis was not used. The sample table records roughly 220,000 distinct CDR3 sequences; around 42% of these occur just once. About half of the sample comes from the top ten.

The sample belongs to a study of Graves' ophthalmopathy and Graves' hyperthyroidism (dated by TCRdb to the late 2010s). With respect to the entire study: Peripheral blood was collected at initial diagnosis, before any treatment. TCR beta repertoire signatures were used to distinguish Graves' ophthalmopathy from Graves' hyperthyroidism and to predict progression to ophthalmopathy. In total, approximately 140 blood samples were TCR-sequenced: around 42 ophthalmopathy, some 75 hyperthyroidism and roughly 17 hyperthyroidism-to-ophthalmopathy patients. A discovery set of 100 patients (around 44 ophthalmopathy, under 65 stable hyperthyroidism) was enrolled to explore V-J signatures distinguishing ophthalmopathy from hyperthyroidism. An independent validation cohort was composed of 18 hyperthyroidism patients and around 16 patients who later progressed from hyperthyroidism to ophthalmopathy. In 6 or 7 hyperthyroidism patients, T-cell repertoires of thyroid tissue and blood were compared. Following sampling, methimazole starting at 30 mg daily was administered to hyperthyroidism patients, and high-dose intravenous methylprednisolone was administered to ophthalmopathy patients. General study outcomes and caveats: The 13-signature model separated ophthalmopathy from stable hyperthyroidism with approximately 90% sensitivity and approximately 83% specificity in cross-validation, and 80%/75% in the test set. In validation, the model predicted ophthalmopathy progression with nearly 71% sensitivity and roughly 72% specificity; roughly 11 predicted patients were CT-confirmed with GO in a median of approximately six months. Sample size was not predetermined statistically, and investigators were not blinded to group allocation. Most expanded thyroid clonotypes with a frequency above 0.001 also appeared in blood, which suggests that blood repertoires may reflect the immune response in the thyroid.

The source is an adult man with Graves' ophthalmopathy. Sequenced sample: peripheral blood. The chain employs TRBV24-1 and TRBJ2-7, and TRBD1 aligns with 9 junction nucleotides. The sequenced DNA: TGTGCCACCAGTGACGCCGGGACAGGGTCTTACGAGCAGTACTTC. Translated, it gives CATSDAGTGSYEQYF.